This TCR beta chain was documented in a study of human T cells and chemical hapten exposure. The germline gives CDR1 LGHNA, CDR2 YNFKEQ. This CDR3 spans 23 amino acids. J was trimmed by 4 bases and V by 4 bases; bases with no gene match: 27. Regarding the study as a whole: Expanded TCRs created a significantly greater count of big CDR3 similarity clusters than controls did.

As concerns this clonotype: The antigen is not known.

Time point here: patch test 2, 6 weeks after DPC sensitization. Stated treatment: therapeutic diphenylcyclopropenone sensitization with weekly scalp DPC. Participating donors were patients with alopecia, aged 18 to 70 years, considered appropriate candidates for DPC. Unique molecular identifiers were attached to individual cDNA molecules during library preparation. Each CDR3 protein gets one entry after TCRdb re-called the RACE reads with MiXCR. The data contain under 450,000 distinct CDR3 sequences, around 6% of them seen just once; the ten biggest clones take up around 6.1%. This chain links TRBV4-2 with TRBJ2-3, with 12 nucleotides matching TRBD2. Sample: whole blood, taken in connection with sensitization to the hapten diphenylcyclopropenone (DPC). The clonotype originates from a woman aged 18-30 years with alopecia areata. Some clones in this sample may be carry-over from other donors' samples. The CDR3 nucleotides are TGTGCCAGCAGCCGGGGAATAGGTAGAGGGACTAGCGGGCCGAATCGGGACGCAGATACGCAGTATTTT. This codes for CASSRGIGRGTSGPNRDADTQYF.